This paragraph covers one T cell receptor beta chain sequence. CDR1 is MDHEN and CDR2 is SYDVKM in the germline V gene. The CDR3 has 13 amino acids. V was trimmed by 3 bases and J by 4 bases, leaving 7 bases between them. The time point was: new active TB diagnosis, blood taken before or within 7 days of starting treatment. TCRdb keeps only in-frame clones here, not all; method: immunoSEQ multiplex PCR. Here the sample spans roughly 34,000 clones, roughly 85% being singletons. This specimen belongs to a study of T cells in tuberculosis. Specimen: PBMCs, collected at tuberculosis diagnosis. This chain joins TRBV28 and TRBJ1-5; D gene unclear. This receptor was identified in an adult with tuberculosis. The chain's CDR3 is CASSFPGNQPQHF. In nucleotides, the CDR3 is TGTGCCAGCAGTTTCCCCGGGAATCAGCCCCAGCATTTT.